A selection of T cell receptor beta chains follows, all from one sample in a study of chemoradiotherapy in HPV16-positive cancers. The assay was immunoSEQ multiplex PCR, and TCRdb's table has in-frame clones only and misses some. This table has 15,000 to 20,000 clones, roughly 79% appearing once. Collection of the sample occurred from a patient who underwent chemoradiotherapy. The receptors were sampled from a human donor with HPV-associated anogenital cancer. Each CDR3 is given with its conserved first and last residue. The D gene is left open where the match is weak. Not every row has a clone size; where given, it reads once, few, many or a size class.

15 | NA | TRBJ2-7 | TRBV4-1 | NA | TGCGCCAGCAGCCAAGATTGGAGCCGATCCTACGGGCAGTACTTC | CASSQDWSRSYGQYF
15 | NA | TRBJ1-1 | TRBV7-3 | NA | TGTGCCAGCAGCTTTTCGGGGCAGATGAACACTGAAGCTTTCTTT | CASSFSGQMNTEAFF
12 | NA | TRBJ2-2 | TRBV19 | NA | TGTGCCAGTAGTATAGCTGGCGGGGAGCTGTTTTTT | CASSIAGGELFF
18 | NA | TRBJ2-3 | TRBV5-1 | TRBD2 | TGCGCCAGCAGCTATGGACTAGCGGGGGGGCAAATACTGGATACGCAGTATTTT | CASSYGLAGGQILDTQYF
14 | NA | TRBJ2-7 | TRBV5-1 | NA | TGCGCCAGCAGCTCCCTGACGGGCTCCTACGAGCAGTACTTC | CASSSLTGSYEQYF
15 | once | TRBJ1-2 | TRBV7-9 | TRBD1 | TGTGCCAGCAGCTTTCACGGACAGGGCTGGTATGGCTACACCTTC | CASSFHGQGWYGYTF
15 | NA | TRBJ1-4 | TRBV15 | NA | TGTGCCACCAGCAGAGATCTAGCAGGGGTTGAAAAACTGTTTTTT | CATSRDLAGVEKLFF
16 | NA | TRBJ2-1 | TRBV18 | TRBD1 | TGTGCCAGCTCACCACCGACAGGGAGCTCCTACAATGAGCAGTTCTTC | CASSPPTGSSYNEQFF
16 | NA | TRBJ1-5 | TRBV28 | NA | TGTGCCAGCACTCCACCAGCAGGGGTGCTTCATCAGCCCCAGCATTTT | CASTPPAGVLHQPQHF
14 | NA | TRBJ2-1 | TRBV7-2 | NA | TGTGCCAGCAGCTTACAGACGGCGTACAATGAGCAGTTCTTC | CASSLQTAYNEQFF